This is a list of T cell receptor beta chains from one sample in a study of blood T cells in healthy people across ages. TCRdb reprocessed the 5' RACE reads with MiXCR, giving one entry per CDR3 protein. The sample has about 1 million distinct CDR3 sequences, more than 40% seen once; the top ten hold under 20%. Sequenced input: blood. The origin of the receptors is a woman aged 55 to 70 in good health. Both conserved end residues are part of each CDR3. D genes are given only for firm matches. Not every row has a clone size; where given, it reads once, few, many or a size class.

>-|TRBJ2-3|-|TRBV29-1
TGCAGCGTTAGGGATCGGCAGGGGCAAGATACGCAGTATTTT
CSVRDRQGQDTQYF
>-|TRBJ2-5|TRBD2|TRBV18
TGTGCCAGCTCACCACTAGCGGGGAACCAAGAGACCCAGTACTTC
CASSPLAGNQETQYF
>-|TRBJ2-5|-|TRBV2
TGTGCCAGCAGACCGGACGGGGGAGAGACCCAGTACTTC
CASRPDGGETQYF
>-|TRBJ2-7|TRBD2|TRBV10-3
TGTGCCATCAGCACGGGACTAGCGGGACCCTACGAGCAGTACTTC
CAISTGLAGPYEQYF
>-|TRBJ2-3|-|TRBV12-3/TRBV12-4
TGTGCCAGCAGTCACCTCGAGCGGGCCGACCTCACAGATACGCAGTATTTT
CASSHLERADLTDTQYF
>few|TRBJ2-1|-|TRBV7-6
TGTGCCAGCAGCTCTAAATCGGGACCGTACAATGAGCAGTTCTTC
CASSSKSGPYNEQFF
>few|TRBJ2-5|TRBD2|TRBV27
TGTGCCAGCAGTTCTACTAGCGAACTGGAGACCCAGTACTTC
CASSSTSELETQYF
>-|TRBJ2-5|TRBD2|TRBV3-1
TGTGCCAGCAGCCAAGGGGGGACTACTCAGGCCCAGTACTTC
CASSQGGTTQAQYF
>few|TRBJ2-3|TRBD2|TRBV25-1
TGTGCCAGCAGTGATCCACTAGCGGGAGGGGACAGGGATACGCAGTATTTT
CASSDPLAGGDRDTQYF
>-|TRBJ1-2|TRBD1|TRBV20-1
TGCAGTGCTCGAACAGGGGAAGGCTACACCTTC
CSARTGEGYTF
>few|TRBJ1-2|-|TRBV6-1
TGTGCCAGCAGTGAAGGGGCCAGCTTCTATGGCTACACCTTC
CASSEGASFYGYTF
>few|TRBJ2-5|TRBD1|TRBV10-3
TGTGCCATCAGTGAGTCGAGGGGGCGAAAGACCCAGTACTTC
CAISESRGRKTQYF
>few|TRBJ2-7|-|TRBV4-1
TGCGCCAGCAGCCAAGTCCTAGCCAACTCCTACGAGCAGTACTTC
CASSQVLANSYEQYF
>-|TRBJ1-5|-|TRBV29-1
TGCAGCGGCGGAGGGGGGGGAGATCAGCCCCAGCATTTT
CSGGGGGDQPQHF
>once|TRBJ2-1|TRBD2|TRBV11-2
TGCGCCAGCAGCTCAGGACCAGCGGGAGTGCCTTACAATGAGCAGTTCTTC
CASSSGPAGVPYNEQFF
>-|TRBJ2-1|-|TRBV10-3
TGTGCCATCAGTGAGTCTGATGAGCAGTTCTTC
CAISESDEQFF
>-|TRBJ1-1|TRBD1|TRBV29-1
TGCAGCGTCCTGGACAGGGGGATGAACACTGAAGCTTTCTTT
CSVLDRGMNTEAFF
>-|TRBJ1-2|-|TRBV10-3
TGTGCCATCAGTGAGGCGAGGCTTCCTAACTATGGCTACACCTTC
CAISEARLPNYGYTF
>-|TRBJ1-2|TRBD1|TRBV9
TGTGCCAGCAGCGTAGTAGCAGGGGGCATAGGCGGCTACACCTTC
CASSVVAGGIGGYTF
>-|TRBJ1-1|-|TRBV28
TGTGCCAGCAGTCGTACAGCGAAAACTGAAGCTTTCTTT
CASSRTAKTEAFF
>-|TRBJ1-4|TRBD1|TRBV7-9
TGTGCCAGCAGCCAAGCAAGGACAGGGGAAGAAAAACTGTTTTTT
CASSQARTGEEKLFF
>-|TRBJ2-3|-|TRBV5-1
TGCGCCAGCAGTCGCCGATCCTCAGATACGCAGTATTTT
CASSRRSSDTQYF
>-|TRBJ2-1|-|TRBV5-1
TGCGCCAGCAGCTCGGAGCGGTACAATGAGCAGTTCTTC
CASSSERYNEQFF
>-|TRBJ2-5|-|TRBV9
TGTGCCAGCAGCCAGGGCCGGGCACTGGGAACCCAGTACTTC
CASSQGRALGTQYF
>-|TRBJ2-7|-|TRBV12-3/TRBV12-4
TGTGCCACCCGACCCGGGGACACCTACGAGCAGTACTTC
CATRPGDTYEQYF
>-|TRBJ2-1|-|TRBV30
TGTGCCTGGAGTGTGGGTAACGTGATCAATGAGCAGTTCTTC
CAWSVGNVINEQFF
>-|TRBJ1-1|-|TRBV27
TGTGCCAGCAGCCTACAGGCCCTACCCGGCTCTGAAGCTTTCTTT
CASSLQALPGSEAFF
>-|TRBJ1-2|-|TRBV6-6
TGTGCCAGCAGTTACGGTGACTACGGCTATGGCTACACCTTC
CASSYGDYGYGYTF
>-|TRBJ2-7|-|TRBV20-1
TGCAGTGCTAGTCGCCTAGCGATCTCCTACAATGAGCAGTACTTC
CSASRLAISYNEQYF
>-|TRBJ2-3|TRBD1|TRBV6-2/TRBV6-3
TGTGCCGTCCGGGACAGGGGCACTTATACGCAGTATTTT
CAVRDRGTYTQYF
>few|TRBJ2-7|-|TRBV11-2
TGTGCCCCGGGGAAGGAGCGGGTGAGCTCCTACGAGCAGTACTTC
CAPGKERVSSYEQYF
>-|TRBJ2-7|-|TRBV6-5
TGTGCCAGCAGGACGGTGCGGCAGATTAACTCCTACGAGCAGTACTTC
CASRTVRQINSYEQYF
>-|TRBJ2-1|-|TRBV14
TGTGCCAGCAGCCGAATAGCCTCCTACAATGAGCAGTTCTTC
CASSRIASYNEQFF
>-|TRBJ1-5|-|TRBV6-5
TGTGCCAGCAATTATGGACAGCCCCAGCATTTT
CASNYGQPQHF
>few|TRBJ2-1|TRBD2|TRBV11-3
TGTGCCAGCAGCTTAGACTCGGCTAGCGGGACCCAGCAGTTCTTC
CASSLDSASGTQQFF
>few|TRBJ2-1|TRBD1|TRBV3-1
TGTGCCAGCAGCCAGGGACAGAGCTATTACAATGAGCAGTTCTTC
CASSQGQSYYNEQFF
>-|TRBJ2-1|-|TRBV6-2/TRBV6-3
TGTGCCAGCAGTTACGGGAGTCAACTCTCCTACAATGAGCAGTTCTTC
CASSYGSQLSYNEQFF
>-|TRBJ2-7|TRBD1|TRBV20-1
TGCAGTGTTCGTCCGGGACAGGGGTCCTACGAGCAGTACTTC
CSVRPGQGSYEQYF
>-|TRBJ2-7|-|TRBV29-1
TGCAGCGGTCAGACAGGAGCGTCCTACGAGCAGTACTTC
CSGQTGASYEQYF
>few|TRBJ2-1|-|TRBV20-1
TGCAGTGCGGGCGTCGGTGAGCAGTTCTTC
CSAGVGEQFF
>-|TRBJ2-1|-|TRBV6-5
TGTGCCAGCAGTACCACTCTTGCGATCGATGAGCAGTTCTTC
CASSTTLAIDEQFF
>few|TRBJ2-5|-|TRBV12-3/TRBV12-4
TGTGCCAGCAGCCTAGACCCCCTCAGGCAAGAGACCCAGTACTTC
CASSLDPLRQETQYF
>-|TRBJ2-7|-|TRBV19
TGTGCCAGTAGTACACGATCTCCCAGGGGCGAGCAGTACTTC
CASSTRSPRGEQYF
>few|TRBJ2-1|TRBD2|TRBV7-2
TGTGCCAGCAGCTTATCGGCTAGCGGGAGTTACAATGAGCAGTTCTTC
CASSLSASGSYNEQFF
>-|TRBJ1-2|-|TRBV5-6
TGTGCCAGCAGCTCGACAGCTGCCTATGGCTACACCTTC
CASSSTAAYGYTF
>-|TRBJ2-2|-|TRBV9
TGTGCCAGCAGCGCGGAAGCCGGGGAGCTGTTTTTT
CASSAEAGELFF
>few|TRBJ2-3|TRBD2|TRBV9
TGTGCCACGCAGGTACTAGCGGCAGATACGCAGTATTTT
CATQVLAADTQYF
>-|TRBJ1-2|-|TRBV18
TGTGCCAGCCAAGACTCCCGGGGATGGTATGGCTACACCTTC
CASQDSRGWYGYTF
>many|TRBJ2-7|-|TRBV12-3/TRBV12-4
TGTGCCAGCAGTTTATCCACAGGGCTCTACGAGCAGTACTTC
CASSLSTGLYEQYF
>-|TRBJ2-1|-|TRBV29-1
TGCAGCGTTGTCGGCGGGACCGGCAATGAGCAGTTCTTC
CSVVGGTGNEQFF
>few|TRBJ1-2|TRBD1|TRBV29-1
TGCAGCGTTGGACAGGGGGCGGGTGGCTACACCTTC
CSVGQGAGGYTF
>-|TRBJ2-7|-|TRBV7-2
TGTGCCAGCAGCGTAGTACTGCCCTACGAGCAGTACTTC
CASSVVLPYEQYF
>-|TRBJ2-1|TRBD1|TRBV27
TGTGCTAGCACCAACCCGGGACAGGGGTTCTGGGAGCAGTTCTTC
CASTNPGQGFWEQFF
>many|TRBJ2-4|-|TRBV5-1
TGCGCCAGCAGCTTTGACCTAGCCAAAAACATTCAGTACTTC
CASSFDLAKNIQYF
>-|TRBJ2-7|TRBD2|TRBV15
TGTGCCACCAGTAGAGATCGGACTAGCGGGACTTACGAGCAGTACTTC
CATSRDRTSGTYEQYF
>few|TRBJ2-1|-|TRBV5-1
TGCGCCAGCAAGACAGGTTTCGACAATGAGCAGTTCTTC
CASKTGFDNEQFF
>-|TRBJ2-1|-|TRBV4-1
TGCGCCAGCAGCCGCCCGACAGCAAACCCCTACAATGAGCAGTTCTTC
CASSRPTANPYNEQFF
>few|TRBJ2-5|-|TRBV6-1
TGTGCCAGCAAGGCCGGAGGGACCCAGTACTTC
CASKAGGTQYF
>-|TRBJ2-1|-|TRBV20-1
TGCAGTGCTCCTAGCCCCTCCTACAATGAGCAGTTCTTC
CSAPSPSYNEQFF